This passage covers 27 T cell receptor beta chains from one sample sequenced in a study of sequential checkpoint blockade in melanoma. Treatment noted: randomized to nivolumab then ipilimumab (arm A) or the reverse (arm B). Sequencing used immunoSEQ multiplex PCR; TCRdb keeps in-frame clones, though not all of them. The sample includes about 11,000 clones, more than 60% of them seen just once. Sequences were derived from CD8+ T cells sorted from blood (inferred from file names), sampled from a patient given nivolumab and ipilimumab in sequence. These receptors originate from a human donor with melanoma.

CDR3 region: CASSPLGQGRDNEQFF. The CDR3 DNA follows: TGTGCCAGCAGCCCCCTGGGACAGGGACGGGACAATGAGCAGTTCTTC. This chain links TRBV11-3 with TRBJ2-1, with 9 bases that match TRBD1. The CDR3 runs 16 residues. V shed 5 bases and J 5 bases; nucleotides not matched to a gene: 10. The germline V gene encodes CDR1 SGHNT and CDR2 YENEEA.

The chain combines TRBV19 with TRBJ2-7, with 11 nucleotides matching TRBD2. Germline values: CDR1 LNHDA, CDR2 SQIVND (reference sequence). Losses at the gene ends were 3 bases for V and 2 bases for J; bases not matched to a gene: 3. This CDR3 comprises 15 residues. The CDR3 DNA sequence: TGTGCCAGTAGTATGACTAGCGGGAACACCTACGAGCAGTACTTC. Its translation: CASSMTSGNTYEQYF.

The chain carries TRBV5-6 and TRBJ2-2; D unresolved. Per the germline V gene, CDR1 is SGHDT and CDR2 is YYEEEE. This CDR3 is built from 15 residues. V was trimmed by 0 bases and J by 2 bases, leaving 8 bases between them. CDR3: CASSLVATNTGELFF. CDR3 DNA: TGTGCCAGCAGCTTGGTTGCGACAAACACCGGGGAGCTGTTTTTT.

This sequence joins TRBV7-6 and TRBJ2-5; maybe TRBD2 (7 bases). Germline V CDR1 and CDR2: SGHVS, FNYEAQ. This CDR3 spans 16 amino acids. Trimming pared 1 base from V and 1 base from J, leaving 13 bases between. The CDR3 reads CASSLGGEGVQETQYF. CDR3 DNA sequence: TGTGCCAGCAGCTTAGGTGGGGAGGGGGTCCAAGAGACCCAGTACTTC.

The chain couples TRBV5-1 to TRBJ2-1; a weak D match, TRBD1 (5 bases). CDR1 and CDR2 from the germline V gene are SGHRS and YFSETQ. The CDR3 has 18 residues. Trimming cost V 0 bases and J 5 bases, with 21 bases left between them. This CDR3 reads CASSLGWGDLNSDNEQFF. The DNA of the CDR3 is TGCGCCAGCAGCTTGGGCTGGGGCGATCTTAACTCAGACAATGAGCAGTTCTTC.

The chain recombines TRBV4-1 with TRBJ1-1; 8 nucleotides line up with TRBD1. Trimming cost V 1 base and J 5 bases; bases outside gene matches: 9. The CDR3 covers 16 residues. CDR1 is MGHRA and CDR2 is YSYEKL in the germline V gene. Here the CDR3 reads CASSQVQQGGITEAFF. Here the CDR3 DNA reads TGCGCCAGCAGCCAAGTCCAACAGGGGGGGATTACTGAAGCTTTCTTT.

V usage is TRBV19 and J usage is TRBJ2-1; a weak D match, TRBD1 (5 bases). The V gene's germline CDR1 is LNHDA and CDR2 SQIVND (reference sequence). The CDR3 is made up of 15 amino acids. V was shortened by 9 bases and J by 0 bases, with 15 bases between the two germline ends. The CDR3 region has the DNA TGTGCCAGCCAGGGTGCGGTTTTCTCCTACAATGAGCAGTTCTTC. It codes for CASQGAVFSYNEQFF.

The J gene is TRBJ2-2, the V gene TRBV29-1; 14 bases align to TRBD2. The CDR3 is 15 residues long. Germline CDR1 is SQVTM and CDR2 is ANQGSEA. V was clipped by 6 bases and J by 7 bases; unmatched bases: 7. As DNA, the CDR3 is TGCAGCGTGGTGGGACTAGCGGGAGTGGGCGGGGAGCTGTTTTTT. Translation gives CSVVGLAGVGGELFF.

The CDR3 spells CASSDRRSSGEQYF. The CDR3 bases are TGTGCCAGCAGCGACCGAAGGAGTTCGGGAGAGCAGTACTTC. The chain recombines TRBV7-8 with TRBJ2-7, with D possibly being TRBD2 (5 bases). V was clipped by 5 bases and J by 7 bases, with 18 bases between them. The CDR3 is made up of 14 amino acids. The germline CDR1 and CDR2 sequences are SGHVS and FQNEAQ.

By frequency in the sample, this clone is medium-sized. The chain recombines TRBV19 with TRBJ2-7; TRBD2 agrees at 7 bases. Germline trimming cut 3 bases from V and 1 base from J; bases unmatched to any gene: 6. CDR1 is LNHDA, CDR2 SQIVND, per germline (reference sequence). CDR3 length: 15 residues. The CDR3 DNA follows: TGTGCCAGTAGTATGACTAGCAACCCGTCCTACGAGCAGTACTTC. This codes for CASSMTSNPSYEQYF.

This clone showed up just once. This chain joins TRBV7-9 and TRBJ2-5; D not resolved. Matching the DNA end better, TRBJ2-7 makes the J call doubtful. The CDR3 has 15 residues. Per germline, CDR1 SEHNR and CDR2 FQNEAQ (reference sequence). The CDR3 protein is CASSPSRRPAYEQYF. CDR3 in DNA: TGTGCCAGCAGCCCGTCGCGGCGCCCGGCCTACGAGCAGTACTTC.

The rearrangement links TRBV7-9 to TRBJ2-1; TRBD2 matches at 7 bases. Germline CDR1 SEHNR, CDR2 FQNEAQ (reference sequence). The CDR3 runs to 12 residues. The V and J ends lost 5 bases and 10 bases, in that order; junction bases with no gene match: 5. The DNA of the CDR3 is TGTGCCAGCAGCCAGTCGGGACTAGAGCAGTTCTTC. It codes for CASSQSGLEQFF. The entire variable domain, with the rest obtained from reference TRBV7-9 and TRBJ2-1, is as follows: DTGVSQNPRHKITKRGQNVTFRCDPISEHNRLYWYRQTLGQGPEFLTYFQNEAQLEKSRLLSDRFSAERPKGSFSTLEIQRTEQGDSAMYLCASSQSGLEQFFGPGTRLTVL.

In DNA, the CDR3 is TGCGCCAGCAGCTTGAGGAGTAGCGCGGCCTACGAGCAGTACTTC. Translating gives CASSLRSSAAYEQYF. This rearrangement joins TRBV5-1 to TRBJ2-7; the D gene is possibly TRBD2 (5 bases). V shed 1 base and J shed 2 bases, with 13 bases lying between them. The CDR3 is 15 amino acids. The germline CDR1 and CDR2 sequences are SGHRS and YFSETQ.

The rearrangement joins TRBV27 to TRBJ2-3; TRBD1 matches 9 bases. The CDR3 runs to 15 residues. The ends lost 3 bases at V and 7 bases at J; junction bases unmatched: 8. The V gene's germline CDR1 is MNHEY and CDR2 SMNVEV (reference sequence). CDR3 sequence: CASSFLTGGMNTQYF. The CDR3 nucleotides are TGTGCCAGCAGTTTTTTGACAGGGGGAATGAATACGCAGTATTTT.

In this sample, this clone turned up a few times. V usage is TRBV7-6 and J usage is TRBJ2-7, with TRBD2 as a possible D gene (5 bases). In germline, CDR1 is SGHVS, CDR2 FNYEAQ. The CDR3 is 12 amino acids. V was trimmed by 5 bases and J by 6 bases, leaving 11 bases between them. CDR3 in amino acids: CASSAPRGEQYF. CDR3 DNA: TGTGCCAGCAGCGCCCCCCGGGGCGAGCAGTACTTC. Complete variable domain (other parts from reference TRBV7-6 and TRBJ2-7): GAGVSQSPRYKVTKRGQDVALRCDPISGHVSLYWYRQALGQGPEFLTYFNYEAQQDKSGLPNDRFSAERPEGSISTLTIQRTEQRDSAMYRCASSAPRGEQYFGPGTRLTVT.

Note on this clone: Mismatch with germline at one junction end may stem from a read error. V usage is TRBV6-1 and J usage is TRBJ1-5, with D tentatively TRBD1 (5 bases). Germline V CDR1 and CDR2: MNHNS, SASEGT. The CDR3 consists of 15 residues. The CDR3 DNA reads as TGTGCCAGCAGTGAAGGGGCAGGGCGCAAGCAGCCCCAGCATTTT. It translates to CASSEGAGRKQPQHF.

The CDR3 reads CSVRVTGQPQHF. CDR3 nucleotide sequence: TGCAGCGTTCGCGTTACAGGCCAGCCCCAGCATTTT. The V gene is TRBV29-1, the J gene TRBJ1-5, with TRBD1 as a possible D gene (5 bases). The CDR3 is 12 amino acids. The V gene lost 5 bases and the J gene lost 7 bases, with 12 bases spanning the gap. Germline V gene sequence: CDR1 SQVTM, CDR2 ANQGSEA.

The chain carries TRBV9 and TRBJ2-7; 8 positions agree with TRBD2. This CDR3 comprises 14 residues. Germline CDR1 and CDR2: SGDLS and YYNGEE. J was trimmed by 4 bases and V by 4 bases; bases with no gene match: 7. The CDR3 bases are TGTGCCAGCAGCCCAGGACTAGCTAAATACGAGCAGTACTTC. This sequence encodes CASSPGLAKYEQYF.

This sequence joins TRBV9 and TRBJ2-1, with D possibly being TRBD1 (7 bases). Germline CDR1 reads SGDLS; CDR2 reads YYNGEE. The V gene lost 2 bases and the J gene lost 5 bases, with 11 bases spanning the gap. The CDR3 has 14 amino acids. The CDR3 sequence: CASSVRGADNEQFF. In DNA, the CDR3 is TGTGCCAGCAGCGTCAGGGGGGCGGACAATGAGCAGTTCTTC.

V gene TRBV5-4 combines with J gene TRBJ1-1; D unclear. CDR1 and CDR2 from the germline V gene are SGHNT and YYREEE (reference sequence). V was trimmed by 2 bases and J by 3 bases, leaving 5 bases between them. The CDR3 length is 12 residues. The CDR3 is CASSFHDTEAFF. The CDR3 DNA is TGTGCCAGCAGCTTTCATGACACTGAAGCTTTCTTT. Combining the CDR3 with reference TRBV5-4 and TRBJ1-1 gives the whole variable domain ETGVTQSPTHLIKTRGQQVTLRCSSQSGHNTVSWYQQALGQGPQFIFQYYREEENGRGNFPPRFSGLQFPNYSSELNVNALELDDSALYLCASSFHDTEAFFGQGTRLTVV.

This clone appeared once. This chain connects TRBV23-1 to TRBJ2-5; 7 bases agree with TRBD1. The J call is doubtful: the DNA matches TRBJ2-7 better. TRBV23-1 is annotated as an ORF whose role is uncertain. CDR3 length: 16 residues. The CDR3 here is CASSPARQGSSHEQYF. DNA for the CDR3: TGCGCCAGCAGTCCGGCCCGACAGGGTTCGTCCCACGAGCAGTACTTC.

J is TRBJ2-3 and V is TRBV28; 7 nucleotides line up with TRBD2. After removal of 3 bases from V and 2 bases from J, the junction contained 5 bases not matched to a gene. The germline V gene encodes CDR1 MDHEN and CDR2 SYDVKM. The CDR3 is made up of 15 amino acids. CDR3 sequence reads: CASSLTGGITDTQYF. The CDR3 DNA sequence: TGTGCCAGCAGTTTGACGGGAGGAATCACAGATACGCAGTATTTT.

The chain carries TRBV13 and TRBJ2-2; D is possibly TRBD1 (5 bases). Trimming pared 8 bases from V and 2 bases from J, leaving 9 bases between. The CDR3 loop spans 13 amino acids. The V gene's germline CDR1 is PRHDT and CDR2 FYEKMQ (reference sequence). CDR3 nucleotides: TGTGCCAGCGGACAAATAAACACCGGGGAGCTGTTTTTT. It is translated as CASGQINTGELFF.

V is TRBV4-1 and J is TRBJ1-4, with 7 bases identical to TRBD1. The CDR3 consists of 15 residues. V shed 1 base and J 5 bases; nucleotides not matched to a gene: 4. Germline CDR1 and CDR2: MGHRA and YSYEKL. DNA of the CDR3: TGCGCCAGCAGCCAAGTCTCAGGGGGGAATGAAAAACTGTTTTTT. Its protein is CASSQVSGGNEKLFF.

The J gene is TRBJ2-7, the V gene TRBV4-1; D ambiguous. V lost 4 bases to trimming and J lost 4 bases, with 14 bases between them. Germline CDR1 MGHRA, CDR2 YSYEKL. This CDR3 region has 14 residues. The CDR3, as DNA: TGCGCCAGCAGCCCTTCCACTGGGCTGTACGAGCAGTACTTC. Its translation: CASSPSTGLYEQYF.

The gene calls are TRBV10-3 and TRBJ2-5; 8 nucleotides agree with TRBD2. The J segment lost 4 bases and the V segment lost 0 bases, leaving 4 bases of the junction unmatched. From germline, CDR1 is ENHRY and CDR2 SYGVKD. CDR3 length equals 15 residues. As DNA, the CDR3 is TGTGCCATCAGTGAGTCGAAGCGGGGGCGAGAGACCCAGTACTTC. Its protein product is CAISESKRGRETQYF.

The V call is TRBV4-2, the J call TRBJ2-1, with 9 bases matching TRBD2. This CDR3 is built from 16 residues. CDR1 LGHNA and CDR2 YNFKEQ come from the germline V gene. With 4 bases clipped from V and 4 bases from J, the junction kept 8 bases outside the gene matches. The CDR3 DNA reads as TGTGCCAGCAGCCCGTTGACTAGCGGAGCTTACAATGAGCAGTTCTTC. Translating it yields CASSPLTSGAYNEQFF.